This is a list of T cell receptor beta chains from one sample in a study of blood T cell repertoires in COVID-19. Data came from immunoSEQ multiplex PCR; TCRdb stores just in-frame clones and leaves some out. The sample records approximately 410,000 clones, about nine tenths being singletons. The specimen sequenced was peripheral blood. The origin of the receptors is a woman in her 30s with active or convalescent COVID-19. The CDR3 runs from the conserved cysteine through the conserved F or W. D genes are given only for firm matches. A row's size may be missing; if present it is once, few, many or a size class.

D | size | J | V | CDR3 | DNA
. | . | TRBJ1-6 | TRBV4-2 | CASSQDWQGPNSPLHF | TGTGCCAGCAGCCAAGATTGGCAGGGTCCAAATTCACCCCTCCACTTT
TRBD2 | . | TRBJ2-5 | TRBV6-1 | CASLADQETQYF | TGTGCCAGTCTAGCGGACCAAGAGACCCAGTACTTC
. | . | TRBJ1-2 | TRBV6-1 | CASSEEAGGGYGYTF | TGTGCCAGCAGTGAAGAGGCAGGAGGTGGCTATGGCTACACCTTC
. | . | TRBJ1-6 | TRBV7-6 | CASSLGGNSPLHF | TGTGCCAGCAGCTTAGGGGGCAATTCACCCCTCCACTTT
. | . | TRBJ2-2 | TRBV5-1 | CASSLPGAINTGELFF | TGCGCCAGCAGCTTGCCGGGAGCAATTAACACCGGGGAGCTGTTTTTT
. | once | TRBJ1-2 | TRBV19 | CASSSGSGGYGYTF | TGTGCCAGTAGCTCAGGGTCGGGGGGCTATGGCTACACCTTC
. | . | TRBJ2-1 | TRBV2 | CASRSSTYNEQFF | TGTGCCAGCCGGTCTTCTACCTACAATGAGCAGTTCTTC
TRBD1 | . | TRBJ2-7 | TRBV10-2 | CASRPEGTGPYEQYF | TGCGCCAGCAGACCAGAGGGGACAGGGCCCTACGAGCAGTACTTC
. | . | TRBJ1-5 | TRBV6-4 | CASSPASGFQPQHF | TGTGCCAGCAGTCCCGCCTCGGGGTTCCAGCCCCAGCATTTT
. | . | TRBJ2-3 | TRBV6-4 | CASSDTGATWDTQYF | TGTGCCAGCAGTGACACTGGGGCCACATGGGATACGCAGTATTTT
. | . | TRBJ1-5 | TRBV5-1 | CASSEGGSNQPQHF | TGCGCCAGCAGCGAGGGGGGGAGCAATCAGCCCCAGCATTTT
. | few | TRBJ1-1 | TRBV5-6 | CASSLLGNTEAFF | TGTGCCAGCAGCTTACTCGGGAACACTGAAGCTTTCTTT
. | . | TRBJ2-3 | TRBV10-3 | CAISDHLVSTDTQYF | TGTGCCATCAGTGATCATCTAGTTAGCACAGATACGCAGTATTTT
TRBD1 | . | TRBJ1-2 | TRBV29-1 | CSVEDYGTGDGYGYTF | TGCAGCGTTGAAGATTACGGGACAGGGGATGGCTATGGCTACACCTTC
. | . | TRBJ1-2 | TRBV5-8 | CASSLEGGEYYGYTF | TGTGCCAGCAGCTTGGAGGGGGGGGAGTACTATGGCTACACCTTC
. | . | TRBJ2-5 | TRBV4-1 | CASSQDQGGVETQYF | TGCGCCAGCAGCCAAGATCAGGGTGGGGTTGAGACCCAGTACTTC
TRBD2 | few | TRBJ2-5 | TRBV7-9 | CASSNLLTSGKETQYF | TGTGCCAGCAGCAACCTTTTGACTAGCGGGAAGGAGACCCAGTACTTC
. | . | TRBJ2-1 | TRBV7-9 | CASSALPSDEQFF | TGTGCCAGCAGCGCACTCCCGAGCGATGAGCAGTTCTTC
. | . | TRBJ2-5 | TRBV21-1 | CASSSNLSRPGETQYF | TGTGCCAGCAGCAGTAACTTATCACGCCCGGGGGAGACCCAGTACTTC
. | . | TRBJ1-1 | TRBV6-5 | CASSYVMNTEAFF | TGTGCCAGCAGTTACGTTATGAACACTGAAGCTTTCTTT
. | . | TRBJ1-1 | TRBV7-2 | CASSPWASFDTNTEAFF | TGTGCCAGCAGCCCCTGGGCCTCCTTTGACACAAACACTGAAGCTTTCTTT
. | . | TRBJ2-3 | TRBV29-1 | CSVSTERIVSDTQYF | TGCAGCGTTTCGACAGAGCGCATAGTCTCAGATACGCAGTATTTT
. | . | TRBJ1-6 | TRBV15 | CATSRKAQPNSPLHF | TGTGCCACCAGCAGAAAAGCACAGCCTAATTCACCCCTCCACTTT
TRBD1 | . | TRBJ1-3 | TRBV28 | CASSFQGARGNTIYF | TGTGCCAGCAGTTTCCAGGGGGCGCGAGGAAACACCATATATTTT
. | . | TRBJ2-5 | TRBV3-1/TRBV3-2 | CASSQVELQYF | TGTGCCAGCAGCCAAGTGGAGCTCCAGTACTTC
. | . | TRBJ1-1 | TRBV5-4 | CASSSKGGITEAFF | TGTGCCAGCAGCTCCAAGGGGGGGATCACTGAAGCTTTCTTT
. | . | TRBJ1-5 | TRBV6-6 | CASSPGQPQHF | TGTGCCAGCAGTCCCGGTCAGCCCCAGCATTTT
TRBD2 | . | TRBJ2-3 | TRBV18 | CASSPPGTTRYF | TGTGCCAGCTCACCGCCTGGGACTACTCGATATTTT
. | . | TRBJ2-4 | TRBV7-9 | CASSPDWSFAKNIQYF | TGTGCCAGCAGCCCTGACTGGTCTTTCGCCAAAAACATTCAGTACTTC
TRBD1 | once | TRBJ1-2 | TRBV5-1 | CASGTTGGPYGYTF | TGCGCCAGCGGAACGACAGGGGGCCCCTATGGCTACACCTTC
TRBD1 | . | TRBJ1-1 | TRBV27 | CASSSGQVNTEAFF | TGTGCCAGCAGTTCCGGACAGGTGAACACTGAAGCTTTCTTT
. | . | TRBJ1-6 | TRBV10-1 | CASSATRDMGSPLHF | TGCGCCAGCTCCGCAACCCGGGACATGGGTTCACCCCTCCACTTT
. | . | TRBJ1-1 | TRBV2 | CASSEQGPMNTEAFF | TGTGCCAGCAGTGAACAGGGGCCCATGAACACTGAAGCTTTCTTT
TRBD1 | . | TRBJ2-6 | TRBV7-2 | CASSRTGGTGANVLTF | TGTGCCAGCAGCAGGACAGGGGGAACTGGGGCCAACGTCCTGACTTTC
. | . | TRBJ2-5 | TRBV5-6 | CASSLELRGQETQYF | TGTGCCAGCAGCTTAGAATTAAGGGGCCAAGAGACCCAGTACTTC
TRBD2 | . | TRBJ2-5 | TRBV24-1 | CATSDSGTSGSETQYF | TGTGCCACCAGTGATTCGGGGACTAGCGGTAGTGAGACCCAGTACTTC
. | few | TRBJ2-2 | TRBV7-9 | CASSLSAANTGELFF | TGTGCCAGCAGCTTATCTGCAGCGAACACCGGGGAGCTGTTTTTT
. | few | TRBJ2-1 | TRBV6-6 | CASSYSIGVYNEQFF | TGTGCCAGCAGTTACTCGATAGGGGTCTACAATGAGCAGTTCTTC
. | few | TRBJ1-1 | TRBV7-8 | CASSLEGDGTEAFF | TGTGCCAGCAGCTTAGAAGGGGATGGGACTGAAGCTTTCTTT
. | few | TRBJ1-1 | TRBV27 | CASSVSGPLTEAFF | TGTGCCAGCAGTGTTTCAGGGCCACTCACTGAAGCTTTCTTT
. | . | TRBJ2-7 | TRBV15 | CATSREEGKSSYEQYF | TGTGCCACCAGCAGAGAGGAGGGTAAATCCTCCTACGAGCAGTACTTC
. | . | TRBJ1-6 | TRBV19 | CASSTSTGANSPLHF | TGTGCCAGTAGTACCTCAACTGGGGCTAATTCACCCCTCCACTTT
TRBD1 | once | TRBJ2-4 | TRBV4-1 | CASSQVGRGPKNIQYF | TGCGCCAGCAGCCAAGTAGGCAGGGGGCCCAAAAACATTCAGTACTTC
. | few | TRBJ1-5 | TRBV4-1 | CASSQDNAGNQPQHF | TGCGCCAGCAGCCAAGATAACGCAGGAAATCAGCCCCAGCATTTT
. | . | TRBJ2-1 | TRBV7-8 | CASSLDPSRAFYNEQFF | TGTGCCAGCAGCTTAGACCCTAGCCGAGCCTTCTACAATGAGCAGTTCTTC
. | . | TRBJ1-2 | TRBV5-1 | CASSLAPGNYGYTF | TGCGCCAGCAGCTTGGCGCCGGGAAACTATGGCTACACCTTC
. | few | TRBJ1-5 | TRBV2 | CASKRTVNQPQHF | TGTGCCAGCAAAAGGACAGTCAATCAGCCCCAGCATTTT
. | . | TRBJ2-7 | TRBV5-1 | CASSPAPGEPYEQYF | TGCGCCAGCAGCCCTGCGCCAGGGGAGCCATACGAGCAGTACTTC
. | . | TRBJ2-3 | TRBV7-9 | CASSLCQAAYRLSTDTQYF | TGTGCCAGCAGCTTATGTCAGGCCGCGTACCGCCTTAGCACAGATACGCAGTATTTT
TRBD2 | once | TRBJ2-3 | TRBV5-1 | CASSHRPGTSGDVDTQYF | TGCGCCAGCAGCCACAGACCGGGGACTAGCGGGGACGTAGATACGCAGTATTTT
. | . | TRBJ1-4 | TRBV27 | CASSQVQSEKLFF | TGTGCCAGCAGTCAGGTACAGAGTGAAAAACTGTTTTTT
. | . | TRBJ1-3 | TRBV6-5 | CASSYGHGSGNTIYF | TGTGCCAGCAGTTACGGGCATGGATCTGGAAACACCATATATTTT
TRBD2 | . | TRBJ2-7 | TRBV28 | CASSPTSGRSWEQYF | TGTGCCAGCAGTCCGACTAGCGGGAGGTCCTGGGAGCAGTACTTC
TRBD1 | . | TRBJ1-6 | TRBV27 | CASSLIGAGQGADSPLHF | TGTGCCAGCAGCCTTATCGGGGCGGGGCAGGGGGCAGATTCACCCCTCCACTTT
. | . | TRBJ2-1 | TRBV10-3 | CAIGNNEQFF | TGTGCCATCGGCAACAATGAGCAGTTCTTC
. | . | TRBJ2-5 | TRBV29-1 | CSVPGALRETQYF | TGCAGCGTGCCGGGAGCTTTGAGGGAGACCCAGTACTTC